The 8 T cell receptor beta chains below come from one sample, sequenced in a study of shared T cell receptors in the human thymus. Libraries were prepared by immunoSEQ multiplex PCR; TCRdb keeps only in-frame clonotypes and omits some of them. The sample has some 700,000 clones, 75% to 90% seen once; the top ten hold 0.0095% to 0.011%. These sequences were also reported in another study, on human thymus T cells.

Sequencing was performed on thymocytes. These receptors all come from a girl under three years old with a congenital heart defect.

The rearrangement uses TRBV11-2 and TRBJ2-1, with TRBD2 matching over 12 bases. This CDR3 region has 16 residues. Germline CDR1 SGHAT, CDR2 FQNNGV. V gave up 5 bases and J gave up 8 bases; unmatched junction bases: 10. CDR3 DNA: TGTGCCAGCAGCCCTCCCTTCCTAGCGGGGGGGCATGAGCAGTTCTTC. Translated: CASSPPFLAGGHEQFF.

V and J are TRBV7-2 and TRBJ1-6; the D is unclear. Germline V gene data show CDR1 as SGHTA and CDR2 as FQGNSA. V lost 7 bases and J 0 bases, leaving 19 bases between the germline ends. The CDR3 runs to 18 residues. This CDR3 reads CASTLNADGSSYNSPLHF. DNA for the CDR3: TGTGCCAGCACCCTCAATGCTGACGGGAGCTCCTATAATTCACCCCTCCACTTT.

This sequence joins TRBV2 and TRBJ2-3, with TRBD2 matching over 14 bases. CDR1 and CDR2 (germline): SNHLY, FYNNEI. Germline trimming cut 2 bases from V and 4 bases from J; bases unmatched to any gene: 8. The CDR3 consists of 18 residues. CDR3 nucleotides: TGTGCCAGCAGTGAATCGAAGGGACTAGCGGGGGAGGCAGATACGCAGTATTTT. This gives the protein CASSESKGLAGEADTQYF.

This clone was observed a handful of times. The rearrangement links TRBV29-1 to TRBJ1-5; D unclear. Per the germline V gene, CDR1 is SQVTM and CDR2 is ANQGSEA. The germline V and J ends were trimmed by 6 bases and 3 bases, with 12 bases remaining between them. This CDR3 is built from 13 residues. CDR3 nucleotides: TGCAGCGTCGTTGGGCCCTTCAATCAGCCCCAGCATTTT. Protein product: CSVVGPFNQPQHF.

The chain uses TRBV10-3 and TRBJ2-5; 8 bases align to TRBD2. The V gene's germline CDR1 is ENHRY and CDR2 SYGVKD. The CDR3 has 17 residues. The ends lost 2 bases at V and 4 bases at J; junction bases unmatched: 12. CDR3 sequence reads: CAISEILAGYWAETQYF. CDR3 DNA sequence: TGTGCCATCAGTGAGATTCTAGCGGGCTATTGGGCAGAGACCCAGTACTTC.

The rearrangement uses TRBV5-1 and TRBJ1-1; 7 nucleotides align to TRBD1. The germline gives CDR1 SGHRS, CDR2 YFSETQ. This CDR3 spans 15 amino acids. Trimming removed 0 bases from V and 5 bases from J; junction bases left unmatched: 7. CDR3 sequence (DNA): TGCGCCAGCAGCTTGGTAGGGGGCGAGGAAACTGAAGCTTTCTTT. This sequence encodes CASSLVGGEETEAFF.

The V and J genes are TRBV6-5 and TRBJ1-6; weak D call: TRBD1 (5 bases). The CDR3 is made up of 15 amino acids. The V gene lost 6 bases and the J gene lost 6 bases, with 15 bases spanning the gap. CDR1 and CDR2 (germline): MNHEY, SVGAGI. CDR3 DNA: TGTGCCAGCAGAAAAGGGACTATACTTAATTCACCCCTCCACTTT. Translation: CASRKGTILNSPLHF.

The rearrangement uses TRBV5-1 and TRBJ2-1; D possibly corresponds to TRBD2 (6 bases). The germline V and J ends were trimmed by 4 bases and 1 base, with 9 bases remaining between them. CDR3 length: 14 residues. In germline, CDR1 is SGHRS, CDR2 YFSETQ. In DNA, the CDR3 is TGCGCCAGCAGCCCCGGGACTTCCTACAATGAGCAGTTCTTC. Translation: CASSPGTSYNEQFF.